The 25 T cell receptor beta chains presented below share a single source sample, sequenced in a study of glioma-infiltrating T cells. Amplification of TCR alpha and beta CDR3 regions from RNA used iRepertoire nested multiplex PCR. TCRdb reprocessed the multiplex PCR reads via MiXCR and lists one record per CDR3 protein. Of about 130,000 distinct CDR3 sequences listed, about 23% are singletons. Sequences were obtained from glioma tissue, nonneoplastic brain tissue, or PBMCs (not recorded which). The receptors come from a human donor with low-grade glioma or glioblastoma, undergoing nonglioma brain surgery, or in good health (not recorded which).

Notes on this clonotype: This clone may be a read error of a much larger clone one base away. The rearrangement uses TRBV6-4 and TRBJ2-3; TRBD2 agrees at 7 bases. Germline CDR1 reads MRHNA; CDR2 reads SNTAGT. CDR3 length: 15 amino acids. The CDR3 nucleotides are TGTGCCAGCAGTGACGACGGGGGGAGCACAGATAAGCAGTATTTT. Translated, it gives CASSDDGGSTDKQYF.

This clonotype was seen ten or more times. The J gene is TRBJ2-1, the V gene TRBV7-2, with TRBD2 as a possible D gene (5 bases). CDR1 and CDR2 (germline): SGHTA, FQGNSA. This CDR3 comprises 15 residues. The V gene lost 4 bases and the J gene lost 0 bases, with 10 bases spanning the gap. CDR3 nucleotides: TGTGCCAGCAGCTCTCTAGGAGGCTCCTACAATGAGCAGTTCTTC. Amino acids: CASSSLGGSYNEQFF.

This clonotype was counted at least ten times. This rearrangement joins TRBV2 to TRBJ1-1; D gene uncertain. Germline CDR1 SNHLY, CDR2 FYNNEI. V was trimmed by 4 bases and J by 0 bases, leaving 6 bases between them. The CDR3 sequence is 13 residues long. The CDR3 loop is CASSGEMNTEAFF. In DNA, the CDR3 is TGTGCCAGCAGTGGGGAAATGAACACTGAAGCTTTCTTT.

This clonotype occurred many times. The chain uses TRBV27 and TRBJ2-1; D is perhaps TRBD2 (6 bases). Germline-derived CDR1 and CDR2 are MNHEY and SMNVEV (reference sequence). V lost 5 bases, J lost 9 bases, and 14 bases lay in between. The CDR3 runs to 13 residues. In DNA, the CDR3 is TGTGCCAGCAGTCCGACTAGGATTCGTGAGCAGTTCTTC. Translating gives CASSPTRIREQFF.

This clonotype was observed many times. The gene calls are TRBV6-1 and TRBJ2-5; 9 nucleotides agree with TRBD1. The CDR3 extends over 14 amino acids. V trimming: 5 bases; J trimming: 4 bases; junction bases outside the gene matches: 5. Germline CDR1 MNHNS, CDR2 SASEGT. As DNA, the CDR3 is TGTGCCAGCAGTCAAACAGGGGGCGCAGAGACCCAGTACTTC. Residues: CASSQTGGAETQYF.

Ten or more counts support this clonotype. The chain combines TRBV28 with TRBJ2-5, with TRBD2 identical over 10 bases. The CDR3 is 16 residues long. Germline CDR1 MDHEN, CDR2 SYDVKM. The J segment lost 3 bases and the V segment lost 4 bases, leaving 8 bases of the junction unmatched. CDR3 protein: CASSSPLAGMEETQYF. CDR3 coding DNA: TGTGCCAGCAGTTCTCCACTAGCGGGGATGGAAGAGACCCAGTACTTC.

V usage is TRBV5-1 and J usage is TRBJ2-7; 14 nucleotides agree with TRBD2. Germline CDR1 and CDR2: SGHRS and YFSETQ. This CDR3 spans 15 amino acids. V shed 3 bases, J shed 3 bases, and the junction held 2 bases outside the gene matches. This chain's CDR3 is CASSWGTSGSYEQYF. CDR3 coding DNA: TGCGCCAGCAGCTGGGGGACTAGCGGGAGCTACGAGCAGTACTTC.

This clonotype was counted ten times or more. The CDR3 reads CSAQLTSPNQPQHF. The DNA of the CDR3 is TGCAGTGCTCAACTCACTAGTCCCAATCAGCCCCAGCATTTT. V is TRBV20-1 and J is TRBJ1-5; D remains ambiguous. The CDR3 covers 14 residues. Trimming removed 5 bases from V and 3 bases from J, with 14 bases in between. Germline CDR1 reads DFQATT; CDR2 reads SNEGSKA (reference sequence).

Concerning this clonotype: A much larger clone is a single base away; this may be a read error. The genes are TRBV4-1 and TRBJ1-2; 7 bases match TRBD1. The CDR3 is made up of 16 amino acids. Trimming removed 3 bases from V and 6 bases from J; junction bases left unmatched: 13. Germline CDR1 is MGHRA and CDR2 is YSYEKL. The CDR3 sequence is CASSHGAGTDCDGYTF. The CDR3, as DNA: TGCGCCAGCAGCCATGGCGCCGGGACAGATTGTGATGGCTACACCTTC.

This chain links TRBV29-1 with TRBJ1-1; D may be TRBD1 (6 bases). The V gene lost 6 bases and the J gene lost 0 bases, with 11 bases spanning the gap. This CDR3 has 13 residues. Germline V gene data show CDR1 as SQVTM and CDR2 as ANQGSEA. In DNA, the CDR3 is TGCAGCGTAACAGGGAATATGAACACTGAAGCTTTCTTT. Protein sequence: CSVTGNMNTEAFF. Full variable domain (remainder filled in from reference TRBV29-1 and TRBJ1-1): SAVISQKPSRDICQRGTSLTIQCQVDSQVTMMFWYRQQPGQSLTLIATANQGSEATYESGFVIDKFPISRPNLTFSTLTVSNMSPEDSSIYLCSVTGNMNTEAFFGQGTRLTVV.

In regard to this clonotype: The junction and the germline gene differ at one end; a read error may be behind it. The rearrangement joins TRBV6-1 to TRBJ2-7; 9 bases are shared with TRBD2. The length of the CDR3 is 15 residues. Germline V CDR1 and CDR2: MNHNS, SASEGT. DNA for the CDR3: TGTGCCAGCAGTGAGACTAGCGGCAGCTTCTACGAACAGTACTTC. Translated: CASSETSGSFYEQYF.

V and J are TRBV29-1 and TRBJ2-5; tentative D call: TRBD2 (5 bases). The germline V gene encodes CDR1 SQVTM and CDR2 ANQGSEA. V shed 1 base and J shed 1 base, with 16 bases lying between them. CDR3 length: 16 residues. CDR3 DNA: TGCAGCGTTGAAGGGTACCGGACTGGGTCCCAAGAGACCCAGTACTTC. This sequence encodes CSVEGYRTGSQETQYF. Filled out from reference TRBV29-1 and TRBJ2-5, the complete variable domain reads SAVISQKPSRDICQRGTSLTIQCQVDSQVTMMFWYRQQPGQSLTLIATANQGSEATYESGFVIDKFPISRPNLTFSTLTVSNMSPEDSSIYLCSVEGYRTGSQETQYFGPGTRLLVL.

As concerns this clonotype: A much larger clonotype is one base distant, so this may be a read error. This chain connects TRBV4-1 to TRBJ2-1, with D unclear. The ends were cut back, 6 bases at V and 4 bases at J, with 13 bases in the middle. CDR1 and CDR2 from the germline V gene are MGHRA and YSYEKL. The CDR3 contains 14 residues. The CDR3 loop is CASRQPRTYNEQFF. In nucleotides, the CDR3 is TGCGCCAGCAGACAACCGAGAACTTACAATGAGCAGTTCTTC.

V is TRBV29-1 and J is TRBJ2-1; TRBD1 agrees at 11 bases. V dropped 4 bases and J dropped 9; count of bases not matched to a gene: 8. Germline V gene data show CDR1 as SQVTM and CDR2 as ANQGSEA. The CDR3 is made up of 14 amino acids. The CDR3 protein is CSVGRDRGESEQFF. CDR3 sequence (DNA): TGCAGCGTTGGCCGGGACAGGGGGGAATCTGAGCAGTTCTTC.

This clonotype was counted many times. This sequence joins TRBV6-6 and TRBJ2-1; D gene ambiguous. CDR3 length equals 15 residues. V was pared by 2 bases and J by 6 bases, with 14 bases between. The germline V gene has CDR1 MNHNY and CDR2 SVGAGI (reference sequence). The CDR3 here is CASSYDTAALNEQFF. The CDR3 bases are TGTGCCAGCAGTTACGACACAGCCGCACTCAATGAGCAGTTCTTC.

This clonotype was seen at least ten times. The V and J genes are TRBV4-2 and TRBJ2-3; D is undetermined. V lost 0 bases, J lost 6 bases, and 10 bases lay in between. The germline V gene has CDR1 LGHNA and CDR2 YNFKEQ. The CDR3 has 14 amino acids. The CDR3 here is CASSQELVADTQYF. The CDR3 DNA reads TGTGCCAGCAGCCAAGAGTTAGTCGCGGATACGCAGTATTTT.

This clonotype was picked up many times. This chain links TRBV7-2 with TRBJ2-3, with unresolved D. Germline CDR1 and CDR2: SGHTA and FQGNSA. V gave up 6 bases and J gave up 4 bases, with 8 bases separating them. This CDR3 spans 12 amino acids. CDR3 in DNA: TGTGCCAGCAGTAGAGTGGCAGATACGCAGTATTTT. Its protein is CASSRVADTQYF.

In this sample, this clonotype turned up many times. V usage is TRBV28 and J usage is TRBJ2-3; TRBD2 agrees at 12 bases. The CDR3 loop spans 15 amino acids. Germline loops: CDR1 MDHEN, CDR2 SYDVKM. V gave up 2 bases and J gave up 4 bases; unmatched junction bases: 1. The CDR3 nucleotides read TGTGCCAGCAGTTTACTAGCGGGAGGGCCAGATACGCAGTATTTT. It translates to CASSLLAGGPDTQYF. Filled out from reference TRBV28 and TRBJ2-3, the complete variable domain reads DVKVTQSSRYLVKRTGEKVFLECVQDMDHENMFWYRQDPGLGLRLIYFSYDVKMKEKGDIPEGYSVSREKKERFSLILESASTNQTSMYLCASSLLAGGPDTQYFGPGTRLTVL.

This clonotype was found many times. The CDR3 bases are TGTGCCAGCAGCTTAGAAGGACTAGCGATTACCGGGGAGCTGTTTTTT. Amino acids: CASSLEGLAITGELFF. The chain carries TRBV7-9 and TRBJ2-2; 9 bases fit TRBD2. Germline V CDR1 and CDR2: SEHNR, FQNEAQ (reference sequence). The CDR3 is 16 residues long. J was trimmed by 5 bases and V by 1 base; bases with no gene match: 5.

The chain joins TRBV12-3 or TRBV12-4 to TRBJ1-5; D is ambiguous. The CDR3 contains 14 residues. V lost 4 bases, J lost 0 bases, and 7 bases lay in between. CDR3: CASSSDGSNQPQHF. DNA of the CDR3: TGTGCCAGCAGTTCCGACGGTAGCAATCAGCCCCAGCATTTT.

This clonotype was counted between two and nine times. The rearrangement links TRBV5-6 to TRBJ1-6; TRBD1 might be the D (5 bases). CDR1 SGHDT and CDR2 YYEEEE come from the germline V gene. V was clipped by 4 bases and J by 8 bases, with 7 bases between them. This CDR3 has 12 residues. The CDR3 sequence: CASSVRDSPLHF. CDR3 bases: TGTGCCAGCAGCGTCAGGGATTCACCCCTCCACTTT.

This clonotype has ten or more counts. V usage is TRBV4-1 and J usage is TRBJ2-1, with 7 bases fitting TRBD1. With V trimmed by 1 base and J by 6 bases, 12 bases remained unmatched. Per the germline V gene, CDR1 is MGHRA and CDR2 is YSYEKL. This CDR3 has 17 residues. Here the CDR3 DNA reads TGCGCCAGCAGCCAAGGAAAGGCGCCAGGGGGAATCAATGAGCAGTTCTTC. It specifies CASSQGKAPGGINEQFF.

This clonotype was detected ten times or more. At one end the junction does not follow the germline gene, possibly because of a read error. The V and J genes are TRBV19 and TRBJ1-1; 7 bases line up with TRBD1. CDR3 size: 14 residues. Germline V CDR1 and CDR2: LNHDA, SQIVND (reference sequence). CDR3 sequence: CASSITGTATEVFF. The CDR3 region has the DNA TGTGCCAGTAGTATCACAGGGACAGCCACTGAAGTTTTCTTT.

This clonotype was observed at least ten times. The gene calls are TRBV27 and TRBJ2-5; 9 nucleotides line up with TRBD1. CDR1 and CDR2 from the germline V gene are MNHEY and SMNVEV (reference sequence). The CDR3 is made up of 15 amino acids. The V segment lost 2 bases and the J segment 4 bases; nucleotides outside the gene matches: 5. The CDR3 is CASSLENRGRETQYF. The CDR3 coding sequence is TGTGCCAGCAGTTTAGAGAACAGGGGGCGAGAGACCCAGTACTTC.

This clonotype has ten or more counts. The chain is built from TRBV28 and TRBJ2-7; the D is unclear. Germline V gene lookup returns CDR1 MDHEN and CDR2 SYDVKM. This CDR3 is built from 12 residues. V lost 7 bases and J 3 bases, leaving 10 bases between the germline ends. Here the CDR3 DNA reads TGTGCCAGCAACGGCAGATACTACGAGCAGTACTTC. This gives the protein CASNGRYYEQYF.